The 9 T cell receptor beta chains below all came from one sample that was sequenced in a study of monozygotic twins with inflammatory bowel disease. TCRdb reworked the 5' RACE reads into one entry per CDR3 protein, no DNA. This listing includes about 210,000 distinct CDR3 sequences. Sequenced input: blood. All receptors derive from a human donor with ulcerative colitis or Crohn's disease, or a healthy co-twin of an affected twin (not recorded which).

This chain connects TRBV29-1 to TRBJ2-3; the TCRdb call, TRBD2, lacks DNA for checking. CDR3 length: 15 residues. Germline V gives CDR1 SQVTM, CDR2 ANQGSEA. Here the CDR3 reads CSVGRSGGAGDTQYF.

The chain joins TRBV5-1 to TRBJ1-2; the D call of TRBD1 rests on TCRdb alone, since no DNA is present to check it. This CDR3 spans 15 amino acids. Germline CDR1 is SGHRS and CDR2 is YFSETQ. CDR3 protein: CASSLLTGLDYGYTF.

The chain is built from TRBV7-2 and TRBJ1-1; TCRdb designates TRBD1, a call that cannot be tested without DNA. Germline V lookup: CDR1 SGHTA, CDR2 FQGNSA. This CDR3 contains 17 residues. The CDR3 spells CASSGPQGLLSNTEAFF.

The chain is built from TRBV20-1 and TRBJ1-2; TCRdb returns TRBD1, unconfirmable since there is no DNA. CDR1 and CDR2 from the germline V gene are DFQATT and SNEGSKA (reference sequence). CDR3 size: 13 residues. The CDR3 reads CSARPGQGYGYTF.

The chain combines TRBV5-5 with TRBJ2-1; without DNA, the TCRdb call of TRBD1 cannot be checked. Germline CDR1 reads SGHKS; CDR2 reads YYEKEE (reference sequence). The CDR3 contains 14 residues. The CDR3 reads CASSLTGAYNEQFF.

The rearrangement links TRBV20-1 to TRBJ1-6; TCRdb returns TRBD1, unconfirmable since there is no DNA. Germline CDR1 reads DFQATT; CDR2 reads SNEGSKA (reference sequence). The CDR3 has 16 residues. This CDR3 reads CSARWDRGWNNSPLHF.

The gene calls are TRBV15 and TRBJ2-1; checking the TCRdb D call of TRBD1 is not possible without DNA. Germline V gives CDR1 LNHNV, CDR2 YYDKDF (reference sequence). CDR3 length: 15 amino acids. CDR3 region: CATSRTPGQLNEQFF.

V is TRBV20-1 and J is TRBJ1-1. The CDR3 is 15 residues long. CDR1 is DFQATT and CDR2 is SNEGSKA in the germline V gene (reference sequence). This chain's CDR3 is CSAPDRRAGNTEAFF.

The J gene is TRBJ2-1, the V gene TRBV5-8; TCRdb's D call, TRBD1, is unchecked because there is no DNA. The CDR3 is 15 residues long. Germline V lookup: CDR1 SGHTS, CDR2 YDEGEE. The CDR3 here is CASIKVPGDTSEQFF. The whole variable domain, remainder taken from reference TRBV5-8 and TRBJ2-1, is EAGVTQSPTHLIKTRGQQATLRCSPISGHTSVYWYQQALGLGLQFLLWYDEGEERNRGNFPPRFSGRQFPNYSSELNVNALELEDSALYLCASIKVPGDTSEQFFGPGTRLTVL.